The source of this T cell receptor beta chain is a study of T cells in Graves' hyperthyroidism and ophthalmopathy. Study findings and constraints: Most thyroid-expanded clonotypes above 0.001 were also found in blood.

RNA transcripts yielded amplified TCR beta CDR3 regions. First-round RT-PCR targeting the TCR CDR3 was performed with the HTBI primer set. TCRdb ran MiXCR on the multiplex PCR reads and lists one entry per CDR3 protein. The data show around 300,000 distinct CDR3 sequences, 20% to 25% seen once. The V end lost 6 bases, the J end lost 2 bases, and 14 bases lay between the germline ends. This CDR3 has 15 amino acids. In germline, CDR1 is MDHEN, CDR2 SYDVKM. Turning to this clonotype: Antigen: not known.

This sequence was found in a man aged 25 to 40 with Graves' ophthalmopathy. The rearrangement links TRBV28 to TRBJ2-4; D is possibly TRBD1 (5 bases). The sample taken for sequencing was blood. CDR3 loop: CASSNKGVTKNIQYF. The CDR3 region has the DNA TGTGCCAGCAGCAACAAAGGGGTTACCAAAAACATTCAGTACTTC.